This T cell receptor (beta chain) is from a study of vaccination effects on CD4 cells after COVID-19. Study outcomes and limitations: Relatively few convalescent patients took part in the study, which had no early post-infection timepoints.

Germline CDR1 MNHEY, CDR2 SVGAGI. Trimming left V 6 bases short and J 7 bases short, with 9 bases between. The CDR3 contains 11 residues. TCRdb's table, derived via immunoSEQ multiplex PCR, lists solely in-frame clones and lacks some. The repertoire has tens of thousands of clones, over 65% of them found once; the top ten carry 4%. On this clone itself: What it recognizes is unknown.

Sequencing was preceded by expansion of antigen-specific CD4+ T cells with viral peptide pools in the ViraFEST assay. Following culture for nine to ten days, CD4+ T cells were isolated. Prior SARS-CoV-2 infection was absent in the vaccine recipients, as shown by negative nucleocapsid antibodies. IL-2 medium was substituted for half the medium on days 3 and 7. The chain combines TRBV6-5 with TRBJ2-5; D call uncertain. This TCR was sampled from a human donor who received a COVID-19 vaccine. The sequenced sample was CD4+ T cells from PBMCs cultured with HCoV-OC43 spike peptides, obtained before COVID-19 vaccination. The subset was: HCoV-OC43 spike overlapping peptide pool stimulation. The CDR3 sequence: CASRSWGTQYF. CDR3 sequence (DNA): TGTGCCAGCAGGTCGTGGGGGACCCAGTACTTC.